This T cell receptor beta chain was recorded in a study of Ad26.COV2.S vaccination and SARS-CoV-2 variants. Study context: A participant enrolled in the COV1001 Ad26.COV2.S trial arm provided the sample. In the study, Ad26.COV2.S was injected intramuscularly once, or twice 56 days apart. The study, taken as a whole, reports: Vaccine recipients had higher spike-specific TCR breadth than placebo recipients.

Some clones are missing from TCRdb's copy, which holds only in-frame ones; the method was immunoSEQ multiplex PCR. The table lists roughly 380,000 clones, 85% of them singletons. Sample treatment: 15 to 20 received Ad26.COV2.S at low or high dose, single or two shots; several received placebo; per-sample allocation not given. Sampling was performed 63 days after the first vaccine or placebo injection. The vaccine antigen was prefusion-stabilized Wuhan SARS-CoV-2 spike. The germline gives CDR1 GTSNPN, CDR2 SVGIG (reference sequence). Trimming removed 0 bases at V and 0 bases at J, with 10 bases between. This CDR3 has 15 residues. Details on this clone: Antigen specificity is unknown.

The origin of this receptor is a person aged 18 to 65 who received the Ad26.COV2.S COVID-19 vaccine or a placebo. The specimen was peripheral blood, collected in a trial of Ad26.COV2.S vaccine versus placebo. V usage is TRBV30 and J usage is TRBJ2-3, with no clear D. As DNA, the CDR3 is TGTGCCTGGAGTGTACTCCCTCTTAGCACAGATACGCAGTATTTT. The encoded protein is CAWSVLPLSTDTQYF.